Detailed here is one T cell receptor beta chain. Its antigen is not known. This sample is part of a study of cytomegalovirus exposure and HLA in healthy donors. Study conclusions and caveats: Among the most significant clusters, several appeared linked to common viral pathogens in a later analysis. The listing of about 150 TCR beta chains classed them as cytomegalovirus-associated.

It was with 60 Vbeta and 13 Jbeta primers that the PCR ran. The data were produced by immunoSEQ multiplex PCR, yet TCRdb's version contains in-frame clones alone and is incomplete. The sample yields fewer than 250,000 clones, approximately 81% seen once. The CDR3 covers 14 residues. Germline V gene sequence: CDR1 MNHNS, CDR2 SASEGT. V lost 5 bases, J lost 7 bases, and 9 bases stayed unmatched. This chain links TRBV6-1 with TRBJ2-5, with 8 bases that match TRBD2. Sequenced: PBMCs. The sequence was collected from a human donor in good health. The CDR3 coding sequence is TGTGCCAGCAGTTCAAGCGGGAGAGATGGGACCCAGTACTTC. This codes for CASSSSGRDGTQYF.